Given below is one T cell receptor beta chain in context. The antigen it recognizes is unknown. There are no base qualities to consult, and no much larger clone falls within one base. TCR beta CDR3 regions were amplified from RNA transcripts. The first round of RT-PCR for the TCR CDR3 was performed with the HTBI primer set and the Qiagen OneStep RT-PCR kit. Libraries were constructed in a second round of multiplex PCR, after which size selection and purification were performed. Libraries were sequenced paired-end with 100 bp reads on an Illumina HiSeq2000. As for the authors' bioinformatics: SOAPnuke was used to process the raw data, removing reads that contained adapters or uncalled bases, had a mean Phred below 15, or lacked an exact match to the constant primer or identifier. COPE v1.2.5 was used to merge high-quality paired reads, and clonotypes were defined as unique nucleotide sequences. MiTCR v1.1 was used to align the clonotypes against IMGT TRBV, TRBD and TRBJ reference segments. Only V-J combinations with frequency above 0.0001, covering about 99% of repertoires, were analysed. The TCS score was defined as the ratio of F50 (clonal expansion) to E x V (chaos), calculated using BLOSUM62-based TCRdist between CDR3 peptides within each V-J. Welch's t-statistics and random forest reduced 514 V-J features to 10 to 15, which were used in a naive Bayes classifier (R e1071). In TCRdb, the public reads were trimmed at Q25 with fastp and aligned with MiXCR, with productive beta chains retained. Identical CDR3 proteins give one entry, which carries the most common genes and DNA. What appears here as the V and J calls and clone size reflects TCRdb's work, not the paper's. The sample data list 700,000 or so distinct CDR3 sequences, and about 17% of these were observed just once. The ten largest clones take up over 7.5% of the sample.

A patient counted as having stable Graves' hyperthyroidism if no progression to ophthalmopathy occurred over 18 months of follow-up. Hyperthyroidism patients were newly diagnosed, with disease duration under 2 months, and aged 18 to 65 years. Patients with uncontrolled infections, other autoimmune diseases, pregnancy or lactation were excluded. Diagnoses were established on the basis of clinical symptoms, serum thyroxine and TRAb, thyroid ultrasound, and orbital computed tomography. Ficoll-Paque density gradient centrifugation was used to isolate PBMCs from approximately 11 ml of fresh peripheral blood. Total RNA was extracted with Trizol reagent, and quality was checked on an Agilent 2100 Bioanalyzer. The sample originates from a study of T cells in Graves' hyperthyroidism and ophthalmopathy (dated by TCRdb to about 2019). Broadly, across the study: Peripheral blood samples were taken at initial diagnosis, before any treatment was given. TCR Vbeta CDR3 sequencing of 130 to 150 peripheral blood samples (approximately 44 ophthalmopathy, 75 hyperthyroidism and roughly 17 progressor patients) is reported in the paper. Prospective prediction of ophthalmopathy was tested in an independent validation cohort of 18 to 20 hyperthyroidism patients and 17 patients who later progressed to ophthalmopathy. Following sampling, methimazole starting at 30 mg daily was given to hyperthyroidism patients, and high-dose intravenous methylprednisolone was given to ophthalmopathy patients. Thyroid tissue and blood T-cell repertoires from several Graves' hyperthyroidism patients were also compared in the study. A discovery cohort of fewer than 110 patients, about 40 with Graves' ophthalmopathy and over 55 with stable Graves' hyperthyroidism, was used to find distinguishing TCR V-J signatures. The roughly 100 discovery patients were randomly divided into training and test sets at a 7:3 ratio.

The junction carries 15 bases between V and J, which are trimmed by 0 bases and 5 bases respectively. From its cysteine to its phenylalanine, the CDR3 spans 16 amino acids. The retained sequence is limited to the CDR3, 48 bases, with the frame set at the first base. CDR1 and CDR2 were assigned from the germline V gene as LGHNA and YNFKEQ. The research as a whole found: Blood samples also contained most of the expanded thyroid clonotypes (frequency above 0.001), which suggests that blood repertoires may reflect thyroid immune responses. No statistical method was used to fix the sample size in advance, and group allocation was not hidden from the investigators. Ophthalmopathy was separated from stable hyperthyroidism by a 13 V-J signature model, with 85% to 90% sensitivity and roughly 81% specificity obtained in cross-validation and 80%/75% obtained in testing. In validation, progression to ophthalmopathy was predicted by the model with around 70% sensitivity and approximately 78% specificity, a median of about 6 months before onset.

This receptor was identified in a man between 18 and 35 years old with Graves' hyperthyroidism. The V and J segments used are TRBV4-2 and TRBJ2-3; matching of 6 bases hints at TRBD2 as the D gene. The sequencing sample was made of blood. The nucleotides are TGTGCCAGCAGCCAAGATCGAGGAGGGCCAAGAGATACGCAGTATTTT. Its translation reads: CASSQDRGGPRDTQYF.